The T cell receptor beta chain under discussion was sequenced for a study of T cells in Graves' hyperthyroidism and ophthalmopathy. About this clonotype: Its antigen remains unknown.

TCR beta CDR3 sequences were amplified from RNA transcripts. Primed by the HTBI set, a first-round RT-PCR was run on the TCR CDR3. MiXCR was run by TCRdb on the multiplex PCR reads, yielding one entry per CDR3 protein. The sample lists over 500,000 distinct CDR3 sequences, 40% to 50% occurring once. CDR1 is SGHTA, CDR2 FQGTGA, per germline. The CDR3 covers 15 residues. The V segment lost 6 bases and the J segment 7 bases; nucleotides outside the gene matches: 12. General observations from the study: Most expanded thyroid clonotypes above 0.001 recurred in blood.

Exclusion followed for patients with uncontrolled infection, other autoimmune disease, pregnancy or lactation. The V gene is TRBV7-3, the J gene TRBJ1-2; TRBD1 matches 9 bases. The sequenced sample was peripheral blood or thyroid tissue (not recorded which). The origin of this receptor is an adult woman with Graves' disease, either hyperthyroidism or ophthalmopathy (not recorded which). The CDR3 spells CASSFVGQGFGGYTF. In DNA, the CDR3 is TGTGCCAGCAGTTTTGTGGGACAGGGATTTGGTGGCTACACCTTC.